What follows are 10 T cell receptor beta chains derived from one specimen sequenced in a study of T cells in Graves' hyperthyroidism and ophthalmopathy. Authors of the study amplified TCR beta CDR3 regions from RNA transcripts. During a first-round RT-PCR of the TCR CDR3, the HTBI primer set was used. One entry per CDR3 protein, called by TCRdb with MiXCR from the multiplex PCR reads. The sample has 650,000 to 800,000 distinct CDR3 sequences; about 45% are singletons. The sample taken for sequencing was peripheral blood or thyroid tissue (not recorded which). Receptors originate from an adult man with Graves' disease, either hyperthyroidism or ophthalmopathy (not recorded which).

The rearrangement links TRBV5-1 to TRBJ2-2, with TRBD1 matching 9 bases. V gave up 3 bases and J gave up 3 bases; unmatched junction bases: 6. CDR3 length: 16 amino acids. CDR1 SGHRS and CDR2 YFSETQ come from the germline V gene. In nucleotides, the CDR3 is TGCGCCAGCAGCTCCACAGGGGGCTTGGACACCGGGGAGCTGTTTTTT. It encodes CASSSTGGLDTGELFF. The variable domain in full, with the rest retrieved from reference TRBV5-1 and TRBJ2-2, is KAGVTQTPRYLIKTRGQQVTLSCSPISGHRSVSWYQQTPGQGLQFLFEYFSETQRNKGNFPGRFSGRQFSNSRSEMNVSTLELGDSALYLCASSSTGGLDTGELFFGEGSRLTVL.

This clonotype was counted once. The genes are TRBV11-1 and TRBJ1-3, with D unresolved. V lost 6 bases, J lost 0 bases, and 12 bases lay in between. The CDR3 has 15 residues. Germline CDR1 SGHAT, CDR2 FQDESV (reference sequence). CDR3 sequence reads: CASSLHSNSGNTIYF. As DNA, the CDR3 is TGTGCCAGCAGTTTACACTCGAACTCTGGAAACACCATATATTTT.

The chain recombines TRBV29-1 with TRBJ1-1; tentatively, D is TRBD1 (5 bases). CDR1 SQVTM and CDR2 ANQGSEA come from the germline V gene. This CDR3 spans 12 amino acids. Here the CDR3 DNA reads TGCAGAGCCGGGACGGCGAACACTGAAGCTTTCTTT. It codes for CRAGTANTEAFF.

This clonotype showed up just a few times. The V gene is TRBV7-8, the J gene TRBJ1-1; D is ambiguous. In germline, CDR1 is SGHVS, CDR2 FQNEAQ. Trimming cost V 5 bases and J 6 bases, with 16 bases left between them. This CDR3 has 14 amino acids. The CDR3 DNA is TGTGCCAGCAGCCCATATGTGGGCCACCCTGAAGCTTTCTTT. Translated: CASSPYVGHPEAFF.

This clonotype was detected many times. The gene calls are TRBV29-1 and TRBJ2-2, with 7 bases fitting TRBD1. Unmatched junction bases numbered 8, after V lost 7 bases and J lost 0 bases. The germline gives CDR1 SQVTM, CDR2 ANQGSEA. The CDR3 is 15 amino acids. In DNA, the CDR3 is TGCAGCGCACAACCCGGGACAGCGAACACCGGGGAGCTGTTTTTT. This encodes CSAQPGTANTGELFF.

Regarding this clonotype: A much larger clone differs by one base, so this may be a read error. The rearrangement joins TRBV10-3 to TRBJ1-1; 10 nucleotides match TRBD1. Trimming took 3 bases from V and 3 from J; bases not matched to a gene: 7. The CDR3 has 16 residues. Looked up from germline, CDR1 is ENHRY and CDR2 is SYGVKD. CDR3 loop: CAISDSTGTGDTEAFF. DNA for the CDR3: TGTGCCATCAGTGATTCCACCGGGACAGGGGACACTGAAGCTTTCTTT.

This chain connects TRBV9 to TRBJ1-1, with 7 positions matching TRBD1. V trimming: 6 bases; J trimming: 4 bases; junction bases outside the gene matches: 12. Germline CDR1 and CDR2: SGDLS and YYNGEE. The CDR3 loop spans 15 amino acids. The CDR3 coding sequence is TGTGCCAGCACCGAAGAAGGGGGCGCCGGCACTGAAGCTTTCTTT. Amino acid sequence: CASTEEGGAGTEAFF.

CDR3 sequence reads: CSADRGPGFNTEAFF. DNA for the CDR3: TGCAGTGCTGACAGGGGGCCGGGGTTTAACACTGAAGCTTTCTTT. The chain employs TRBV20-1 and TRBJ1-1; 10 bases map to TRBD1. V lost 5 bases and J lost 2; bases outside the gene matches: 8. The CDR3 consists of 15 residues. CDR1 is DFQATT and CDR2 is SNEGSKA in the germline V gene (reference sequence).

The chain couples TRBV15 to TRBJ2-5, with D possibly being TRBD1 or TRBD2 (5 bases each). V dropped 5 bases and J dropped 7 bases, with 14 bases sitting between them. This CDR3 contains 13 residues. Germline-derived CDR1 and CDR2 are LNHNV and YYDKDF (reference sequence). The CDR3 sequence is CATSGPVGGTQYF. CDR3 bases: TGTGCCACCAGCGGACCTGTTGGGGGGACCCAGTACTTC.

The chain couples TRBV25-1 to TRBJ1-1; D possibly corresponds to TRBD1 (5 bases). This CDR3 contains 14 residues. V lost 4 bases, J lost 6 bases, and 15 bases lay in between. Germline loops: CDR1 MGHDK, CDR2 SYGVNS. The CDR3 coding sequence is TGTGCCAGCAGTGCAATGTCAGGGCCCTCTGAAGCTTTCTTT. Protein: CASSAMSGPSEAFF.